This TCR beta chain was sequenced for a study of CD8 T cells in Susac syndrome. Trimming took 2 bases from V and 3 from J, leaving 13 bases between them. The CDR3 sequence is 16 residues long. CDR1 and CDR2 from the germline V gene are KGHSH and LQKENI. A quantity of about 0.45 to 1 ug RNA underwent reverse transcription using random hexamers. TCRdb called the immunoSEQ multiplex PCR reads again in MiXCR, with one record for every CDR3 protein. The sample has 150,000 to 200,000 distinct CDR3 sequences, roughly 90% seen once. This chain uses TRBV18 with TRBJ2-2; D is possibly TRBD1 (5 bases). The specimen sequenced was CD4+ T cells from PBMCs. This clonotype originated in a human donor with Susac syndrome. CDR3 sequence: CASSPVEGDYTGELFF. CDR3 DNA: TGTGCCAGCTCACCAGTCGAAGGGGATTACACCGGGGAGCTGTTTTTT.